Below are 19 T cell receptor beta chains sequenced from a single sample in a study of T cells after yellow fever vaccination. TCRdb re-called the 5' RACE reads with MiXCR, one entry per CDR3 protein. The sample holds nearly 550,000 distinct CDR3 sequences, around 21% seen once. Sample: PBMCs, taken 15 days after the yellow fever booster vaccination. These receptors all come from a man aged 30-40 years who received the YFV17D yellow fever vaccine.

This clonotype was found a few times. The J gene is TRBJ2-3, the V gene TRBV7-9, with a weak D call TRBD1 (6 bases). The germline CDR1 and CDR2 sequences are SEHNR and FQNEAQ (reference sequence). The CDR3 totals 13 residues. V lost 11 bases and J lost 2, with 14 bases in between. CDR3 loop: CAGDTGLTDTQYF. The CDR3 coding sequence is TGTGCCGGGGACACAGGACTCACAGATACGCAGTATTTT.

The chain has TRBV4-3 and TRBJ2-6; tentative D call: TRBD2 (6 bases). There are 16 residues in the CDR3. CDR1 and CDR2 (germline): LGHNA, YSLEER. V gave up 1 base and J gave up 2 bases, with 9 bases separating them. The CDR3 sequence is CASSQGRDPGANVLTF. CDR3 in DNA: TGCGCCAGCAGCCAAGGGAGGGATCCTGGGGCCAACGTCCTGACTTTC.

This clonotype occurred a few times. J is TRBJ1-1 and V is TRBV9; 8 bases match TRBD1. The CDR3 loop spans 13 amino acids. V was pared by 9 bases and J by 0 bases, with 4 bases of the junction left unmatched. The germline gives CDR1 SGDLS, CDR2 YYNGEE. The CDR3 DNA reads TGTGCCACCGGACAGGGAATGAACACTGAAGCTTTCTTT. This translates into CATGQGMNTEAFF.

The chain recombines TRBV15 with TRBJ2-5; unclear D gene. Germline V gene data show CDR1 as LNHNV and CDR2 as YYDKDF (reference sequence). Between the trimmed V and J ends, which lost 0 bases and 13 bases, there was a span of 21 bases. The CDR3 contains 15 residues. The CDR3 DNA reads TGTGCCACCAGCAGAGATATACATCAGGCATCTCTCACGTACTTC. Translating it yields CATSRDIHQASLTYF.

As regards this clonotype: This sequence may be a read error, since a much larger clone differs from it by one base. The chain recombines TRBV5-8 with TRBJ2-7, with unresolved D. The CDR3 sequence is 11 residues long. Trimming stripped 4 bases from V and 3 bases from J, with 5 bases between. Germline V lookup: CDR1 SGHTS, CDR2 YDEGEE. CDR3 in DNA: TGTGCCAGCAGCCGCTTCTACGAGCAGTACTTC. Its translation: CASSRFYEQYF.

This clonotype was detected only a few times. This chain uses TRBV7-2 with TRBJ2-3; 7 bases agree with TRBD2. The J segment lost 6 bases and the V segment lost 5 bases, leaving 11 bases of the junction unmatched. Germline V gives CDR1 SGHTA, CDR2 FQGNSA. This CDR3 comprises 15 residues. The CDR3 reads CASSRTRGDLDTQYF. In nucleotides, the CDR3 is TGTGCCAGCAGCCGGACTAGGGGTGACTTGGATACGCAGTATTTT.

V usage is TRBV4-3 and J usage is TRBJ1-2, with a possible D match to TRBD1 (6 bases). CDR1 and CDR2 (germline): LGHNA, YSLEER. CDR3 length: 14 amino acids. Trimming cost V 0 bases and J 4 bases, with 9 bases left between them. CDR3 sequence: CASSQEGGTYGYTF. Here the CDR3 DNA reads TGCGCCAGCAGCCAAGAAGGGGGGACCTATGGCTACACCTTC.

The chain carries TRBV27 and TRBJ1-5; a weak D match, TRBD1 (5 bases). Germline V gives CDR1 MNHEY, CDR2 SMNVEV (reference sequence). This CDR3 has 15 residues. V lost 3 bases and J 5 bases, leaving 14 bases between the germline ends. CDR3 bases: TGTGCCAGCAGTTTCGATGCCAGGGTTGATCAGCCCCAGCATTTT. This codes for CASSFDARVDQPQHF.

In its sample, this clonotype was seen a few times. The genes are TRBV7-2 and TRBJ2-1; D is possibly TRBD2 (6 bases). CDR1 is SGHTA and CDR2 is FQGNSA in the germline V gene. The V end was cut by 2 bases, the J end by 5 bases, with 19 bases between. This CDR3 region has 17 residues. CDR3 sequence: CASSLFKAGRSDNEQFF. The CDR3 bases are TGTGCCAGCAGCTTATTCAAGGCGGGGCGGTCTGACAATGAGCAGTTCTTC.

This clonotype was counted a few times. The chain employs TRBV16 and TRBJ2-7; D may be TRBD1 (6 bases). Trimming took off 2 bases at V and 3 bases at J, with 11 bases between the two ends. The germline V gene encodes CDR1 KGHSY and CDR2 FQNENV. The CDR3 is 14 amino acids. CDR3 sequence (DNA): TGTGCCAGCAGCCAAAACACAGGGAACTACGAGCAGTACTTC. Translating gives CASSQNTGNYEQYF.

This clonotype was seen ten or more times. The rearrangement joins TRBV27 to TRBJ1-6; 9 bases fit TRBD1. Germline V gives CDR1 MNHEY, CDR2 SMNVEV (reference sequence). The length of the CDR3 is 16 residues. Losses at the gene ends were 6 bases for V and 7 bases for J; bases not matched to a gene: 10. This CDR3 reads CASRSNRDRANSPLHF. The CDR3 nucleotides are TGTGCCAGCAGGTCGAACCGGGACAGGGCAAATTCACCCCTCCACTTT.

This clonotype has more than one count but fewer than ten. The rearrangement links TRBV27 to TRBJ2-3; D unresolved. The CDR3 sequence is 16 residues long. With 3 bases removed from V and 0 bases from J, the gap between germline ends came to 13 bases. The germline gives CDR1 MNHEY, CDR2 SMNVEV (reference sequence). CDR3 in amino acids: CASSFRTIPSTDTQYF. In nucleotides, the CDR3 is TGTGCCAGCAGTTTTAGGACGATCCCTAGCACAGATACGCAGTATTTT.

J is TRBJ2-6 and V is TRBV30, with D unclear. This CDR3 has 13 amino acids. The germline V and J ends were trimmed by 2 bases and 0 bases, with 2 bases remaining between them. Germline V CDR1 and CDR2: GTSNPN, SVGIG (reference sequence). CDR3 region: CAWSYSGANVLTF. CDR3 in DNA: TGTGCCTGGAGTTACTCTGGGGCCAACGTCCTGACTTTC. The full variable domain, completed using reference TRBV30 and TRBJ2-6, is SQTIHQWPATLVQPVGSPLSLECTVEGTSNPNLYWYRQAAGRGLQLLFYSVGIGQISSEVPQNLSASRPQDRQFILSSKKLLLSDSGFYLCAWSYSGANVLTFGAGSRLTVL.

The V and J genes are TRBV12-3 or TRBV12-4 and TRBJ1-6; unclear D gene. V gave up 8 bases and J gave up 8 bases, with 10 bases separating them. The CDR3 covers 12 residues. In DNA form, the CDR3 reads TGTGCCAGCTCGACATCCCATTCACCCCTCCACTTT. It yields the protein CASSTSHSPLHF.

The table lists this clonotype with many counts. V usage is TRBV12-3 or TRBV12-4 and J usage is TRBJ2-2; 8 bases are a match to TRBD2. V lost 8 bases to trimming and J lost 10 bases; unmatched junction nucleotides: 9. This CDR3 spans 13 amino acids. The CDR3 bases are TGTGCCAGCTCCCTCGGGGGGGTCAAGGAGCTGTTTTTT. Translated: CASSLGGVKELFF.

This clonotype showed up just a few times. The genes are TRBV15 and TRBJ2-1, with TRBD1 identical over 8 bases. The CDR3 is 19 residues long. V gave up 1 base and J gave up 4 bases; unmatched junction bases: 15. Germline loops: CDR1 LNHNV, CDR2 YYDKDF (reference sequence). CDR3 sequence reads: CATSRGQARTGRLYNEQFF. The DNA of the CDR3 is TGTGCCACCAGCAGAGGACAGGCGCGGACAGGGCGACTTTACAATGAGCAGTTCTTC. The full variable domain, rest sourced from reference TRBV15 and TRBJ2-1, is DAMVIQNPRYQVTQFGKPVTLSCSQTLNHNVMYWYQQKSSQAPKLLFHYYDKDFNNEADTPDNFQSRRPNTSFCFLDIRSPGLGDTAMYLCATSRGQARTGRLYNEQFFGPGTRLTVL.

V is TRBV30 and J is TRBJ2-7, with a possible D match to TRBD2 (5 bases). Germline V gives CDR1 GTSNPN, CDR2 SVGIG (reference sequence). CDR3 length: 12 residues. The V and J ends lost 4 bases and 9 bases respectively, with 16 bases between them. In DNA, the CDR3 is TGTGCCTGGACTTCTGAGGGTTGGGGGCAGTACTTC. Its protein is CAWTSEGWGQYF.

The sample holds many counts of this clonotype. Written as DNA, the CDR3 is TGTGCCAGCAGCTTGGCGGCCGGAGGGACAGATACGCAGTATTTT. It translates to CASSLAAGGTDTQYF. The chain is built from TRBV7-9 and TRBJ2-3; tentatively, D is TRBD2 (6 bases). Germline lookup yields CDR1 SEHNR and CDR2 FQNEAQ (reference sequence). CDR3 length equals 15 residues. The V end was cut by 3 bases, the J end by 3 bases, with 13 bases between.

The chain uses TRBV10-3 and TRBJ2-3, with D perhaps matching TRBD2 (6 bases). This CDR3 contains 12 residues. The germline CDR1 and CDR2 sequences are ENHRY and SYGVKD. Deletions cut 2 bases from V and 14 bases from J, with 14 bases between. CDR3: CAISESPGLRYF. The CDR3, as DNA: TGTGCCATCAGTGAGAGCCCGGGACTTAGGTATTTT.